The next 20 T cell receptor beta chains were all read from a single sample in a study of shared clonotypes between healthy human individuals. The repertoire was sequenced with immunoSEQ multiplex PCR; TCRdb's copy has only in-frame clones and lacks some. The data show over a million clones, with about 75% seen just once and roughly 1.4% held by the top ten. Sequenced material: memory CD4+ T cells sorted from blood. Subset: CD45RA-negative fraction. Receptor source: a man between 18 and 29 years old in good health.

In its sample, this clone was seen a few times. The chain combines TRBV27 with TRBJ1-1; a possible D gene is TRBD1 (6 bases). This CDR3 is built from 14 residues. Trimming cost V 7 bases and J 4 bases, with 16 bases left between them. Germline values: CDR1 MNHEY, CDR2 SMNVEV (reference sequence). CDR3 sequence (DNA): TGTGCCAGCATGGCGGGGGGCGTCGGCACTGAAGCTTTCTTT. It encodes CASMAGGVGTEAFF.

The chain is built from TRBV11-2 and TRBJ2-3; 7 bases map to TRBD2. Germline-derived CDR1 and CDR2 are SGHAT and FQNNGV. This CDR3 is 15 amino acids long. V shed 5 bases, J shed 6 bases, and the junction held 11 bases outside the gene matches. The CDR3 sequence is CASSTPGLPRDTQYF. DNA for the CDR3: TGTGCCAGCAGCACACCGGGACTACCTCGGGATACGCAGTATTTT. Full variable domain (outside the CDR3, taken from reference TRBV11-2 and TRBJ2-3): EAGVAQSPRYKIIEKRQSVAFWCNPISGHATLYWYQQILGQGPKLLIQFQNNGVVDDSQLPKDRFSAERLKGVDSTLKIQPAKLEDSAVYLCASSTPGLPRDTQYFGPGTRLTVL.

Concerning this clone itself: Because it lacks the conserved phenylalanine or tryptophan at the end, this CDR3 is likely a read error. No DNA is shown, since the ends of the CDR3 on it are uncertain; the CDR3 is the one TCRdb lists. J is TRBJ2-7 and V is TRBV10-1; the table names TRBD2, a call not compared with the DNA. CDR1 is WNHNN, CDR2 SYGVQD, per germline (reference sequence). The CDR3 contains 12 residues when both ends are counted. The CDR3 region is CASSSETSGPSL.

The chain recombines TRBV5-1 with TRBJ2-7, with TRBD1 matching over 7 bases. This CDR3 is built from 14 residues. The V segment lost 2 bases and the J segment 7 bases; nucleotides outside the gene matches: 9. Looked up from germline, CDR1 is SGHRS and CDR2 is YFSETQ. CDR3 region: CASSLPTGSGEQYF. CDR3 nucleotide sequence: TGCGCCAGCAGCTTACCGACAGGGTCGGGTGAGCAGTACTTC.

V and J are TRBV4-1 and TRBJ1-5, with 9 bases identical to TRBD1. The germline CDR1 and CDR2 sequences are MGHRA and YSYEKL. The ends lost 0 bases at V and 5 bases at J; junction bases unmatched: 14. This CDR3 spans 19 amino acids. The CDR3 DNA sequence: TGCGCCAGCAGCCAAGATCTACCTAACAGACAGGGGGACGATCAGCCCCAGCATTTT. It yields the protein CASSQDLPNRQGDDQPQHF.

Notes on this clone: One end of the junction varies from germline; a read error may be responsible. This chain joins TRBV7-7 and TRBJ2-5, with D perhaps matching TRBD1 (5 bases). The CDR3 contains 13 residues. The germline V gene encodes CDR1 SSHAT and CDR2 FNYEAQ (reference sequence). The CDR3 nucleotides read TGTGCTAGCAGCTCAGACAGTCTGGAGACCCAGTACTTC. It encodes CASSSDSLETQYF. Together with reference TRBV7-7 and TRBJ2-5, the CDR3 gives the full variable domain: GAGVSQSPRYKVTKRGQDVTLRCDPISSHATLYWYQQALGQGPEFLTYFNYEAQPDKSGLPSDRFSAERPEGSISTLTIQRTEQRDSAMYRCASSSDSLETQYFGPGTRLLVL.

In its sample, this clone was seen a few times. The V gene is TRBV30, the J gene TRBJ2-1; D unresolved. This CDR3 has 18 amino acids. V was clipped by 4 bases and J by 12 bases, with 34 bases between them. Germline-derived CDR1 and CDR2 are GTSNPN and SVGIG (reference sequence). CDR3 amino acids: CAWTRTGLGLMGLGGQFF. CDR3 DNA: TGTGCCTGGACCCGGACGGGCTTAGGTTTGATGGGTCTTGGCGGGCAGTTCTTC.

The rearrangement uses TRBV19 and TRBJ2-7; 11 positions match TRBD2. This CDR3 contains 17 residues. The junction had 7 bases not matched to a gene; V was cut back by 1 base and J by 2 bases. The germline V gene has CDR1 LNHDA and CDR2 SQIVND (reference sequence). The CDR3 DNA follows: TGTGCCAGTAGTATAGCCCTACTAGCGGGAGAGCCCTACGAGCAGTACTTC. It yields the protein CASSIALLAGEPYEQYF.

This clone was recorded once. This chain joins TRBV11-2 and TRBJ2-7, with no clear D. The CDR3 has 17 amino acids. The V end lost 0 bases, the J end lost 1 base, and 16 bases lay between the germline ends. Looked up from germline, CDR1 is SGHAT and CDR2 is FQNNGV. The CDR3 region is CASSLDHWPGASYEQYF. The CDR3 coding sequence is TGTGCCAGCAGCTTAGATCATTGGCCAGGCGCGTCCTACGAGCAGTACTTC.

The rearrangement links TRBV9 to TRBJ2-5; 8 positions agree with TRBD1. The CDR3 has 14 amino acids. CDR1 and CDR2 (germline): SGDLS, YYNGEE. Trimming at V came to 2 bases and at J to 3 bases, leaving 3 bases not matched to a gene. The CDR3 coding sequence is TGTGCCAGCAGCGTGCTGGGACAGGAAGAGACCCAGTACTTC. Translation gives CASSVLGQEETQYF.

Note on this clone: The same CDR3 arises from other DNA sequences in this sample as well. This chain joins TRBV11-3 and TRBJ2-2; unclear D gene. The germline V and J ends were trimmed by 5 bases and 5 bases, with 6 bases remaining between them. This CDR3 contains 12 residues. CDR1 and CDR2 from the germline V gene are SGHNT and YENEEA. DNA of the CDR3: TGTGCCAGCAGCCTAGGAACCGGGGAGCTGTTTTTT. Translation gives CASSLGTGELFF.

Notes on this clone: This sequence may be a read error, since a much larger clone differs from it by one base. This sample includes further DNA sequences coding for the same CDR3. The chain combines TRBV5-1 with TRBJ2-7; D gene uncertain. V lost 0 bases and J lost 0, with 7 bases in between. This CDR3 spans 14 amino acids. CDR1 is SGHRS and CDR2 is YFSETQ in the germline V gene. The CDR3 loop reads CASSLEGSSYEQYF. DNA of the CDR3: TGCGCCAGCAGCTTGGAGGGCAGCTCCTACGAGCAGTACTTC.

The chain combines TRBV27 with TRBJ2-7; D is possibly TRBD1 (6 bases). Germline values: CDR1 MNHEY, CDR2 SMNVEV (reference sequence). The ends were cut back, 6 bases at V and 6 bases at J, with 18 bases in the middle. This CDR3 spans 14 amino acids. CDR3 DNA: TGTGCCAGCAGGAATGGACAGCATGTCGGCGAGCAGTACTTC. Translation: CASRNGQHVGEQYF.

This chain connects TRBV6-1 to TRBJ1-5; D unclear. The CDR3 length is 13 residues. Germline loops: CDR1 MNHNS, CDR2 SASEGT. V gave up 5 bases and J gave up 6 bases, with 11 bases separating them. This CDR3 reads CASSPESAQPQHF. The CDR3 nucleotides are TGTGCCAGCAGTCCCGAAAGTGCTCAGCCCCAGCATTTT.

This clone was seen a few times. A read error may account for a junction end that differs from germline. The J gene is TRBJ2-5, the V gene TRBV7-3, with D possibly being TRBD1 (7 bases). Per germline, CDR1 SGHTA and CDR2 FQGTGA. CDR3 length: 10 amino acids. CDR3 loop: CASTQQGRNF. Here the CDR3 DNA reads TGTGCCAGCACCCAACAGGGGAGGAACTTC. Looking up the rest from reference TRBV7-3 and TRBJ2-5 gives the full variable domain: GAGVSQTPSNKVTEKGKYVELRCDPISGHTALYWYRQSLGQGPEFLIYFQGTGAADDSGLPNDRFFAVRPEGSVSTLKIQRTERGDSAVYLCASTQQGRNFGPGTRLLVL.

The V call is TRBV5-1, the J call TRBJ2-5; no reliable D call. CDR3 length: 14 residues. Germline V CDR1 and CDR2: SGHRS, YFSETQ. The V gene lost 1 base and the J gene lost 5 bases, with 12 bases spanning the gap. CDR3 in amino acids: CASSLPGSRETQYF. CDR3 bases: TGCGCCAGCAGCTTGCCCGGGTCTCGGGAGACCCAGTACTTC.

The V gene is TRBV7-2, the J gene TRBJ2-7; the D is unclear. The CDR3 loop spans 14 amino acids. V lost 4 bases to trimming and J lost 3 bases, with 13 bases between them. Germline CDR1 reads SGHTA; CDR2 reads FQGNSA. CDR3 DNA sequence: TGTGCCAGCAGCTCCCGAAACTTGTACTACGAGCAGTACTTC. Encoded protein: CASSSRNLYYEQYF. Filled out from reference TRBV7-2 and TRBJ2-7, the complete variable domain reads GAGVSQSPSNKVTEKGKDVELRCDPISGHTALYWYRQSLGQGLEFLIYFQGNSAPDKSGLPSDRFSAERTGGSVSTLTIQRTQQEDSAVYLCASSSRNLYYEQYFGPGTRLTVT.

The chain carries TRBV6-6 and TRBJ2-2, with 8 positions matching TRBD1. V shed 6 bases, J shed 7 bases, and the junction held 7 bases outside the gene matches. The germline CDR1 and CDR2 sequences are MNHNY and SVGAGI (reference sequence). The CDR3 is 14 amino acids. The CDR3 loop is CASRTTGAGGELFF. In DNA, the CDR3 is TGTGCCAGCAGAACGACAGGGGCGGGCGGGGAGCTGTTTTTT.

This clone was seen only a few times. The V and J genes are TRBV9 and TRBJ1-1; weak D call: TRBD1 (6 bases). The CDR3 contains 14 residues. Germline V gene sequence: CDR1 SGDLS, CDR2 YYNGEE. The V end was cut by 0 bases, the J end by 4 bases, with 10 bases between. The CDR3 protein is CASSVAMTGTEAFF. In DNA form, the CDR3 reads TGTGCCAGCAGCGTAGCTATGACAGGCACTGAAGCTTTCTTT.

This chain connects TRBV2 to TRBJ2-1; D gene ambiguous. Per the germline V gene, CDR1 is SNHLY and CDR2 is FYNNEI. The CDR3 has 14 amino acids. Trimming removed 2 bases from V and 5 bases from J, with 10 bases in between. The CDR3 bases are TGTGCCAGCAGTGAATTTTGGGAAAACAATGAGCAGTTCTTC. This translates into CASSEFWENNEQFF.